Below, 26 T cell receptor beta chains from the same sample are listed, as sequenced in a study of shared clonotypes between healthy human individuals. Repertoires were generated with immunoSEQ multiplex PCR, while TCRdb's copy carries only in-frame clones and drops some. The table records fewer than 3 million clones, less than 95% of them present only once. The sample taken for sequencing was naive CD4+ T cells from PBMCs. The subset is: CD45RA+ positively selected. These receptors were obtained from a man aged 18 to 30 in good health. Some clones in this sample may be carry-over from other donors' samples.

The chain links TRBV6-5 to TRBJ1-2, with D tentatively TRBD1 (6 bases). CDR1 and CDR2 from the germline V gene are MNHEY and SVGAGI. CDR3 size: 14 residues. Trimming pared 2 bases from V and 2 bases from J, leaving 9 bases between. The CDR3 DNA reads as TGTGCCAGCAGTTACCGGGGACACAACTATGGCTACACCTTC. This gives the protein CASSYRGHNYGYTF.

The CDR3 DNA is TGTGCCAGCAGCTTTCTACATGGGCGGGGAGAGACCCAGTACTTC. Translated, it gives CASSFLHGRGETQYF. The chain is built from TRBV7-3 and TRBJ2-5; TRBD2 is a possible D gene (6 bases). Trimming removed 3 bases from V and 4 bases from J, with 15 bases in between. Per germline, CDR1 SGHTA and CDR2 FQGTGA. The CDR3 spans 15 residues. Based on the CDR3 plus reference TRBV7-3 and TRBJ2-5, the full variable domain is GAGVSQTPSNKVTEKGKYVELRCDPISGHTALYWYRQSLGQGPEFLIYFQGTGAADDSGLPNDRFFAVRPEGSVSTLKIQRTERGDSAVYLCASSFLHGRGETQYFGPGTRLLVL.

CDR3 loop: CASSFQTANTEAFF. In DNA, the CDR3 is TGCGCCAGCAGCTTTCAAACCGCAAACACTGAAGCTTTCTTT. V is TRBV5-1 and J is TRBJ1-1; the D is unclear. The CDR3 has 14 residues. Germline V gene lookup returns CDR1 SGHRS and CDR2 YFSETQ. The V end was cut by 2 bases, the J end by 2 bases, with 10 bases between. Drawing the rest from reference TRBV5-1 and TRBJ1-1, the complete variable domain is KAGVTQTPRYLIKTRGQQVTLSCSPISGHRSVSWYQQTPGQGLQFLFEYFSETQRNKGNFPGRFSGRQFSNSRSEMNVSTLELGDSALYLCASSFQTANTEAFFGQGTRLTVV.

This clone was detected only once. The V and J genes are TRBV9 and TRBJ2-3, with 9 bases aligning to TRBD2. The germline V gene encodes CDR1 SGDLS and CDR2 YYNGEE. The CDR3 consists of 18 residues. J gave up 3 bases and V 4 bases, and 15 bases lay outside the gene matches. CDR3 sequence reads: CASSPRQPGLAATDTQYF. CDR3 in DNA: TGTGCCAGCAGCCCCAGACAGCCGGGACTAGCCGCAACAGATACGCAGTATTTT.

The chain carries TRBV7-3 and TRBJ2-2; a possible D gene is TRBD2 (5 bases). V lost 0 bases and J lost 7, with 6 bases in between. This CDR3 has 13 residues. Looked up from germline, CDR1 is SGHTA and CDR2 is FQGTGA. The CDR3 spells CASSLTRVGELFF. The CDR3 DNA reads TGTGCCAGCAGCTTAACGAGGGTCGGGGAGCTGTTTTTT.

This clone was seen just once. Distinct nucleotide sequences in the sample also encode this CDR3. The chain links TRBV28 to TRBJ2-1; weak D call: TRBD1 (6 bases). The CDR3 sequence is 12 residues long. Germline V gene lookup returns CDR1 MDHEN and CDR2 SYDVKM. Trimming took off 2 bases at V and 7 bases at J, with 6 bases between the two ends. The CDR3 DNA sequence: TGTGCCAGCAGTTTAAGGGGGAATGAGCAGTTCTTC. Encoded protein: CASSLRGNEQFF.

The chain uses TRBV4-3 and TRBJ1-2; D is unresolved. This CDR3 contains 15 residues. Per germline, CDR1 LGHNA and CDR2 YSLEER. V was trimmed by 0 bases and J by 4 bases, leaving 12 bases between them. CDR3 coding DNA: TGCGCCAGCAGCCAAGATCTCCCAGGCCGCTATGGCTACACCTTC. Translation: CASSQDLPGRYGYTF.

The chain joins TRBV7-8 to TRBJ2-7, with D perhaps TRBD2 (6 bases). Germline CDR1 reads SGHVS; CDR2 reads FQNEAQ. The CDR3 covers 12 residues. The V end was cut by 1 base, the J end by 7 bases, with 8 bases between. The CDR3 sequence is CASSLGGREQYF. Written as DNA, the CDR3 is TGTGCCAGCAGCTTAGGGGGGAGGGAGCAGTACTTC.

This rearrangement joins TRBV2 to TRBJ1-5, with a possible D match to TRBD1 (5 bases). Per germline, CDR1 SNHLY and CDR2 FYNNEI. Trimming took off 4 bases at V and 4 bases at J, with 11 bases between the two ends. The CDR3 runs to 14 residues. Here the CDR3 reads CASSGPGQNQPQHF. CDR3 in DNA: TGTGCCAGCAGTGGCCCGGGGCAGAATCAGCCCCAGCATTTT.

This chain joins TRBV2 and TRBJ2-2; the match to TRBD2 covers 10 bases. With V trimmed by 4 bases and J by 5 bases, 10 bases remained unmatched. This CDR3 contains 17 residues. Germline V CDR1 and CDR2: SNHLY, FYNNEI. The CDR3 protein is CASSGRASGSGTGELFF. The CDR3 bases are TGTGCCAGCAGTGGGCGGGCTAGCGGGAGTGGGACCGGGGAGCTGTTTTTT.

The gene calls are TRBV7-2 and TRBJ1-2; D remains unclear. Germline V lookup: CDR1 SGHTA, CDR2 FQGNSA. V was pared by 5 bases and J by 6 bases, with 13 bases between. There are 13 residues in the CDR3. This CDR3 is CASSGNRGDGYTF. The DNA of the CDR3 is TGTGCCAGCAGCGGGAATAGAGGAGATGGCTACACCTTC.

This chain links TRBV4-1 with TRBJ1-2; the match to TRBD1 covers 9 bases. CDR3 length: 15 residues. Germline trimming cut 1 base from V and 4 bases from J; bases unmatched to any gene: 4. The V gene's germline CDR1 is MGHRA and CDR2 YSYEKL. The CDR3 sequence is CASSQVGTGFYGYTF. For the CDR3, the DNA is TGCGCCAGCAGCCAAGTTGGGACAGGGTTCTATGGCTACACCTTC.

This clone has only a few counts. Other DNA sequences in this sample translate to the same CDR3. The J gene is TRBJ2-2, the V gene TRBV9; D may be TRBD1 or TRBD2 (5 bases each). The V gene lost 0 bases and the J gene lost 8 bases, with 8 bases spanning the gap. The germline gives CDR1 SGDLS, CDR2 YYNGEE. CDR3 size: 13 residues. CDR3 nucleotide sequence: TGTGCCAGCAGCGTAGTTGGGACGGGGGAGCTGTTTTTT. This sequence encodes CASSVVGTGELFF.

The gene calls are TRBV7-9 and TRBJ1-2; D is uncertain. The V end lost 0 bases, the J end lost 8 bases, and 19 bases lay between the germline ends. CDR1 and CDR2 from the germline V gene are SEHNR and FQNEAQ (reference sequence). This CDR3 spans 16 amino acids. The CDR3, as DNA: TGTGCCAGCAGCTTAGCGCATGCGTCAGGCCCATGGGGCTACACCTTC. This translates into CASSLAHASGPWGYTF. Combining the CDR3 with reference TRBV7-9 and TRBJ1-2 gives the whole variable domain DTGVSQNPRHKITKRGQNVTFRCDPISEHNRLYWYRQTLGQGPEFLTYFQNEAQLEKSRLLSDRFSAERPKGSFSTLEIQRTEQGDSAMYLCASSLAHASGPWGYTFGSGTRLTVV.

This rearrangement joins TRBV11-2 to TRBJ1-2, with TRBD1 identical over 8 bases. The CDR3 is made up of 15 amino acids. Trimming removed 5 bases from V and 4 bases from J; junction bases left unmatched: 9. Germline V lookup: CDR1 SGHAT, CDR2 FQNNGV. CDR3 in amino acids: CASSPVGTGLYGYTF. CDR3 nucleotides: TGTGCCAGCAGCCCCGTCGGGACAGGCCTCTATGGCTACACCTTC. Based on the CDR3 plus reference TRBV11-2 and TRBJ1-2, the full variable domain is EAGVAQSPRYKIIEKRQSVAFWCNPISGHATLYWYQQILGQGPKLLIQFQNNGVVDDSQLPKDRFSAERLKGVDSTLKIQPAKLEDSAVYLCASSPVGTGLYGYTFGSGTRLTVV.

The J gene is TRBJ2-3, the V gene TRBV5-1, with 8 bases lining up with TRBD1. Unmatched junction bases numbered 14, after V lost 1 base and J lost 4 bases. The CDR3 runs 18 residues. Germline CDR1 reads SGHRS; CDR2 reads YFSETQ. The CDR3 sequence: CASSLTAAFQGAADTQYF. The CDR3 DNA is TGCGCCAGCAGCTTGACAGCCGCCTTCCAGGGGGCGGCAGATACGCAGTATTTT.

The CDR3 DNA reads as TGTGCCTCCCAACAGGACAGGGGGGGAGATACGCAGTATTTT. It codes for CASQQDRGGDTQYF. This chain links TRBV2 with TRBJ2-3; 10 nucleotides line up with TRBD1. V dropped 11 bases and J dropped 5; count of bases not matched to a gene: 10. Germline V gene lookup returns CDR1 SNHLY and CDR2 FYNNEI. The CDR3 covers 14 residues.

V gene TRBV7-2 combines with J gene TRBJ1-5; TRBD1 might be the D (6 bases). CDR1 and CDR2 from the germline V gene are SGHTA and FQGNSA. This CDR3 has 18 residues. V was shortened by 2 bases and J by 5 bases, with 22 bases between the two germline ends. CDR3 coding DNA: TGTGCCAGCAGCTTAAGGTTTTATTTATCGGGGGCTGATCAGCCCCAGCATTTT. This codes for CASSLRFYLSGADQPQHF.

The chain joins TRBV5-1 to TRBJ1-5; D uncertain. The length of the CDR3 is 15 residues. Germline V lookup: CDR1 SGHRS, CDR2 YFSETQ. Trimming shortened V by 0 bases and J by 7 bases, and 14 bases separated the two germline ends. The CDR3 DNA reads TGCGCCAGCAGCTTGGCTGGTGGGCAGTCCCAGCCCCAGCATTTT. This translates into CASSLAGGQSQPQHF.

The chain couples TRBV5-8 to TRBJ2-3, with 7 bases aligning to TRBD2. CDR3 length equals 14 residues. Losses at the gene ends were 4 bases for V and 6 bases for J; bases not matched to a gene: 8. Germline V gene sequence: CDR1 SGHTS, CDR2 YDEGEE. CDR3 in DNA: TGTGCCAGCAGCAGAGCGGGACCGACGGATACGCAGTATTTT. It specifies CASSRAGPTDTQYF.

The chain uses TRBV9 and TRBJ1-5; tentatively, D is TRBD1 (6 bases). The CDR3 has 13 amino acids. Trimming removed 0 bases from V and 9 bases from J, with 10 bases in between. The germline V gene encodes CDR1 SGDLS and CDR2 YYNGEE. The chain's CDR3 is CASSVDWGRPQHF. CDR3 DNA sequence: TGTGCCAGCAGCGTAGATTGGGGGCGGCCCCAGCATTTT.

The chain links TRBV28 to TRBJ2-1; TRBD2 matches at 7 bases. The germline V gene encodes CDR1 MDHEN and CDR2 SYDVKM. The V gene end was trimmed by 3 bases and the J gene end by 5 bases; junction bases not matched to a gene: 16. This CDR3 region has 18 residues. The CDR3 loop reads CASSFLGLVVYLHNEQFF. The CDR3 nucleotides are TGTGCCAGCAGTTTCCTCGGACTAGTCGTATATCTTCACAATGAGCAGTTCTTC. Filled out from reference TRBV28 and TRBJ2-1, the complete variable domain reads DVKVTQSSRYLVKRTGEKVFLECVQDMDHENMFWYRQDPGLGLRLIYFSYDVKMKEKGDIPEGYSVSREKKERFSLILESASTNQTSMYLCASSFLGLVVYLHNEQFFGPGTRLTVL.

The genes are TRBV10-3 and TRBJ2-7; 9 positions match TRBD1. Germline CDR1 and CDR2: ENHRY and SYGVKD. The CDR3 covers 15 residues. V lost 5 bases to trimming and J lost 2 bases; unmatched junction nucleotides: 7. The CDR3 DNA is TGTGCCATCAGTAACCGACAGGGGGGGGCCTACGAGCAGTACTTC. Amino acid sequence: CAISNRQGGAYEQYF.

J is TRBJ1-1 and V is TRBV4-3, with unresolved D. The CDR3 consists of 13 residues. Germline V gene sequence: CDR1 LGHNA, CDR2 YSLEER. V was cut by 0 bases and J by 11 bases, with 13 bases left in between. The CDR3 spells CASSQDVALNAFF. In DNA form, the CDR3 reads TGCGCCAGCAGCCAAGACGTGGCCCTGAACGCTTTCTTT.

The rearrangement uses TRBV7-2 and TRBJ2-3; 7 bases align to TRBD1. This CDR3 has 15 amino acids. Germline V CDR1 and CDR2: SGHTA, FQGNSA. Trimming took 2 bases from V and 8 from J; bases not matched to a gene: 10. CDR3 DNA sequence: TGTGCCAGCAGCTTACGACAGGGCCCTGAGGGTACGCAGTATTTT. Protein product: CASSLRQGPEGTQYF.

A few counts support this clone. This chain links TRBV2 with TRBJ1-1, with D hard to call. The CDR3 covers 14 residues. In germline, CDR1 is SNHLY, CDR2 FYNNEI. V shed 5 bases and J shed 5 bases, with 15 bases lying between them. CDR3 protein: CASSSTDGRTEAFF. The CDR3 nucleotides are TGTGCCAGCAGTTCTACAGATGGGCGGACTGAAGCTTTCTTT.